This T cell receptor beta chain was identified in a study of T cells after yellow fever vaccination. This clonotype was seen ten or more times. Its antigen is not known. TCRdb reprocessed the 5' RACE reads with MiXCR, giving one entry per CDR3 protein. The table lists tens of thousands of distinct CDR3 sequences, 7.5% to 9% of them singletons. Findings of the study overall: Some clonotypes were seen in both the CD4 and the CD8 compartments. These made up a small share and likely arose from convergent recombination.

V lost 6 bases, J lost 10 bases, and 13 bases lay in between. CDR1 SEHNR and CDR2 FQNEAQ come from the germline V gene (reference sequence). The CDR3 is 12 residues long. This receptor was identified in a man aged 25-45 years who received the YFV17D yellow fever vaccine. The chain uses TRBV7-9 and TRBJ2-1; weak D call: TRBD2 (6 bases). Sequences were derived from CD8+ T cells sorted from PBMCs, sampled on the day of the yellow fever booster vaccination. The CDR3 here is CASSSTSQEQFF. CDR3 DNA: TGTGCCAGCAGTTCAACTAGCCAAGAGCAGTTCTTC.